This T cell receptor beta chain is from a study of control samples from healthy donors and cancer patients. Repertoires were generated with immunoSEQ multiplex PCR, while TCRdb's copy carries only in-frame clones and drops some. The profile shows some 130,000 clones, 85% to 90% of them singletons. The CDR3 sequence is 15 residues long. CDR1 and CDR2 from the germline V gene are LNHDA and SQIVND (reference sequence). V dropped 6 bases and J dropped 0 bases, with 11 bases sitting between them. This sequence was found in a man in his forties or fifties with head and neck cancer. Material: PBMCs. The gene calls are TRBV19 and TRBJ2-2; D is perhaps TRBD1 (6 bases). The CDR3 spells CASRADRSNTGELFF. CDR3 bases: TGTGCCAGTAGAGCCGACAGGTCGAACACCGGGGAGCTGTTTTTT. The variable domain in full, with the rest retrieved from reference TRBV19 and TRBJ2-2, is DGGITQSPKYLFRKEGQNVTLSCEQNLNHDAMYWYRQDPGQGLRLIYYSQIVNDFQKGDIAEGYSVSREKKESFPLTVTSAQKNPTAFYLCASRADRSNTGELFFGEGSRLTVL.